This T cell receptor beta chain was identified in a study of vaccination and CD4 T cells after COVID-19. The Oncomine TCR Beta short-read assay was what sequenced the DNA obtained from cultured CD4+ T cells. TCRdb reprocessed the PCR reads with MiXCR, giving one entry per CDR3 protein. The sample has about 5,600 distinct CDR3 sequences, around 50% seen once. Relative to its sample, this clonotype is large. Its cognate antigen is unknown. The treatment: approximately nine-day PBMC culture with coronavirus spike peptide pools or control peptides (ViraFEST assay). This sequence originates from a human donor who had recovered from COVID-19. Sequencing was done on a sample of CD4+ T cells from blood, cultured in vitro.

This CDR3 is CATSTGQRDTEAFF. The CDR3 bases are TGTGCCACCAGCACGGGACAGAGGGACACTGAAGCTTTCTTT. The chain joins TRBV15 to TRBJ1-1; 7 bases agree with TRBD1. V shed 4 bases, J shed 3 bases, and the junction held 5 bases outside the gene matches. This CDR3 comprises 14 residues. CDR1 LNHNV and CDR2 YYDKDF come from the germline V gene (reference sequence).